This TCR beta chain was sequenced for a study of cytomegalovirus exposure and HLA in healthy donors (dated by TCRdb to 2016 to 2017). With respect to the entire study: In an earlier analysis of roughly 500 of the donors, about 270 Gb of sequence data and 100 million or so unique TCR beta sequences from 150 million to 200 million T cells were reported. Typing coverage varied by locus: roughly 620-630 donors for A, B, C, DRB1 and DQB1; about 520 for DQA1; 600 to 610 for DPA1; under 490 for DPB1. A separate validation cohort of roughly 130 different subjects was used in addition to the approximately 700-subject first cohort. The study aimed to test whether signatures of past pathogen exposure could be identified by cataloging public T cell receptors. In a later analysis, previously published TCR beta repertoires from 550 to 700 donors were re-analyzed and high-resolution HLA genotyping was added so that TCR occurrence patterns could be studied. The genetic ancestry cluster associated with self-reported Caucasian donors included around four fifths of the approximately 400 genotyped donors. The study profiled the T cell repertoires of 500 to 800 subjects by immunosequencing and related them to cytomegalovirus serostatus. Among some 410 genotyped donors of the cohort, an average of roughly 230,000 unique TCR beta nucleotide sequences was sequenced per donor, of which 15% to 20% were non-productive. Because of strong linkage in the cohort, roughly five DR-DQ haplotypes were treated as single units for association and clustering. Rather than drawing on any new phenotypic data, the later analysis identified candidate immune exposures from TCR beta sequences and the way those sequences occurred across donors. Roughly 290 gigabases of sequencing data and 70 million to 95 million unique TCR sequences made up an early release that covered some 640 HLA-typed donors. Genome-wide SNP genotypes for about three fifths of the 666 donors were used in a later genetic analysis, which treated that subset as a discovery cohort. To predict cytomegalovirus infection status, the study combined high-throughput TCR immunosequencing, statistical association of individual TCRs with disease status, and machine learning. Alongside the repertoire data, information on donor age, sex, ethnicity and CMV serostatus was compiled. Class I and class II HLA loci were covered by the typing at four-digit resolution. All discovery cohort repertoires had been generated using a single sequencing platform. An earlier analysis of nearly 600 of the donors applied high-throughput TCR beta sequencing to assess whether each TCR beta V gene segment acted as functional or pseudogenic. Results and caveats for the whole study, not just this receptor: Several of the top co-occurrence clusters appeared to be linked to parvovirus B19, influenza, CMV and Epstein-Barr virus, according to a later analysis. A further reported finding was that TCR beta sequences accurately predicted the HLA-A and HLA-B alleles for most subjects in the first cohort. Immune exposure information for the cohort was limited to CMV serostatus. A later analysis found that most CMV-associated TCR beta chains appeared HLA-restricted, with HLA associations seemingly driven largely by CMV exposure. Correlated functional status among segregating V segments might be attributable to linkage disequilibrium, but an unknown experimental factor could not be ruled out. Compared with equally common non-associated chains, HLA-associated TCR beta chains in a later analysis were more clonally expanded and had lower generation probabilities. When HLA alleles, especially DR and DQ, strongly co-occurred, attributing TCR associations to individual alleles was difficult. In a later analysis, TCR association rates were found to vary across HLA loci, with the most associated TCRs seen for DRB1 alleles and the fewest for HLA-C alleles. In an earlier analysis of several hundred of the donors, most TCR beta V segments were observed in productive rearrangements about 87% or about 30% of the time, broadly matching IMGT annotations. The classifier was reported to diagnose cytomegalovirus status with high specificity and sensitivity in both the original and validation cohorts. Roughly uniform sequencing depth across donors was assumed in presence/absence analyses, although this assumption may not hold. Specific HLA alleles were associated with 16,951 TCR beta sequences at a false discovery rate of 0.05 in a later analysis. Because counts were too low, about 18 rarely observed V segments, including chromosome 9 orphons, were excluded from the earlier analysis of fewer than 650 of the donors. Three of the identified cytomegalovirus-associated TCR beta chains were confirmed in vitro to be specific for cytomegalovirus antigens. This cohort had only TCR beta chains sequenced, and the lack of alpha or paired-chain data limited which features could be detected. The authors suggested that the approach could potentially be extended to other disease states and immunological phenotypes. In a later genetic analysis, a missense DCLRE1C variant was associated with V-gene and J-gene trimming of TCR beta chains, and the association was replicated in an independent cohort. The study listed around 160 TCR beta chains as associated with cytomegalovirus. In a later genetic analysis, fewer N-insertions in productive TCRs were reported among donors in an Asian-associated ancestry cluster than the roughly 700-donor mean. A cluster of highly shared sequence variants was judged likely to be a technical artifact of the sequencing pipeline. Across donors, most TCR sequences were observed very rarely, whereas some public TCRs were present in many individuals. Because the 87-base-pair reads could not distinguish some IMGT-functional V segments, including TRBV6-2 and TRBV6-3, those segments were excluded. HLA typing was unavailable for some donors at each locus, so association tests used only the typed subset.

Libraries were prepared through the immunoSEQ multiplex PCR assay. For the multiplex PCR, a mixture combining 60 forward primers for TCR Vbeta segments and 13 reverse primers for TCR Jbeta segments was used. Amplification of the CDR3 region of rearranged TCR beta genes was performed with a multiplex PCR assay on genomic DNA. On the Illumina HiSeq System, the amplified TCR beta libraries were sequenced as 87-base-pair reads. The authors' pipeline ran thus. A later analysis tallied 80 million to 95 million unique TCR beta chains across the 610 or so repertoires, and approximately 12 million of those chains were shared by two or more donors. To remove PCR and sequencing errors, raw reads were error-corrected and collapsed into unique sequences using a nearest-neighbor algorithm that merged closely related sequences. To assign V, D and J gene segments, CDR3 sequences were aligned to IMGT reference sequences. Each retained sequence needed at least a six-nucleotide match to both a V gene segment and a J gene segment. A rearrangement was called productive if the CDR3 had no stop codons and remained in frame with V and J, and every other rearrangement was called non-productive. CDR3 was defined according to IMGT convention as the region running from the second conserved V-encoded cysteine to the conserved J-encoded phenylalanine. In an earlier analysis of more than 550 of the donors, sequences lacking an unambiguous match to a single V gene segment were excluded. An earlier analysis of some 610 of the donors called V segments functional above 56.7% productive rearrangements and segregating when the between-donor standard deviation exceeded 5%. To diagnose cytomegalovirus status from the catalog of TCR beta chain sequences, a statistical classification framework was built. In a later analysis, TCR nucleotide sequences were compared against IMGT/GENE-DB human TR gene sequences so that V and J genes could be assigned. The TCRdist pipeline was used in a later analysis to assign CDR3 sequences and most-parsimonious VDJ recombination scenarios. A later analysis defined each TCR beta chain by its CDR3 amino acid sequence plus V-gene family, and excluded reads lacking a unique V-gene family. To address suspected cross-contamination and a sequencing artifact, a later analysis removed over 500 highly shared, low-generation-probability nucleotide sequences. A later analysis calculated a clonal expansion index for each public chain from normalized within-repertoire ranks of inferred template counts. Generation probabilities in a later analysis came from a VDJ recombination model fitted to out-of-frame rearrangements, and those results were checked against IGoR. Hypergeometric tests were used in a later analysis to score TCR-TCR, TCR-HLA and TCR-CMV co-occurrence, with a repertoire-size bias correction applied to the TCR pairs. In a later analysis, false discovery rates were estimated by permuting HLA or CMV assignments 20 times. A later analysis grouped co-occurring TCRs with DBSCAN, adding TCRdist sequence similarity when clustering within HLA-allele-positive subsets. For co-occurrence clustering, repertoires with fewer than 30,000 or more than 120,000 public chains were excluded, along with a handful of repertoires with anomalous nucleotide sharing. TCRdb obtained this table from immuneACCESS and retained in-frame rearrangements with V and J assigned. These tables miss some clones; where compared with another copy, unresolved V genes account for less than half of the shortfall, and the remainder is unexplained. V, J and clone size are those of that table, while D and trimming were read from the DNA. Recorded for this sample are 100,000 to 120,000 clones; roughly four fifths of them occurred a single time. The ten largest make up under 1.5% of the sample.

The cohort consisted of 650 to 850 healthy bone marrow donors. Cohort members were all nominally healthy when sampled, although unrecorded immune exposures were likely present. The donor tested CMV seronegative, placing the donor among the 350 to 400 seronegative members of the cohort. A peripheral blood sample was provided by each donor, and peripheral blood mononuclear cells were used for TCR beta sequencing. The Qiagen DNeasy Blood Extraction Kit was used to extract genomic DNA from the blood cell samples. The germline V and J ends show losses of 6 bases and 8 bases respectively, and no gene match explains 15 bases of the junction. The CDR3 sequence holds 15 residues, the cysteine and phenylalanine included. Only the CDR3 part of the read is kept: 45 bases, read in frame from the first base. The germline V gene yields MDHEN for CDR1 and SYDVKM for CDR2. Concerning this clone: It has no known antigen specificity. No per-base quality is available; no much larger clone lies one base away.

The chain couples TRBV28 to TRBJ1-2; TRBD1 agrees with 7 junctional bases. The sample was PBMCs. The receptor was derived from a woman in her 30s in good health and CMV-seronegative. The DNA sequence is as follows: TGTGCCAGCAGAACCGCGGACAGGTCCGCTCGGGGCTACACCTTC. This translates into CASRTADRSARGYTF.